The 21 T cell receptor beta chains below come from one sample, sequenced in a study of human T cells and chemical hapten exposure (dated by TCRdb to the early 2020s). The sample's time point label, decoded: patch test 1, 2 weeks after DPC sensitization. Sample treatment or condition, as interpreted from the label and publication: therapeutic diphenylcyclopropenone sensitization with weekly scalp DPC. The library was obtained by RACE. TCRdb lists the instrument as NextSeq 500. The raw public data were reprocessed by TCRdb itself: fastp quality trimming at Q25, MiXCR clonotype calling, in-frame beta chains only. Merged by CDR3 protein, the rows form single entries marked with the most common genes and DNA. Within this sample are fewer than 100,000 distinct CDR3 sequences, with 10% to 15% of them counted one time only. The ten biggest clones cover roughly 3.6% of the sample. The sequencing used whole blood, collected in connection with sensitization to the hapten diphenylcyclopropenone (DPC). These receptor sequences come from a woman in her sixties with alopecia areata. Some clones in this sample may be carry-over from other donors' samples.

This clonotype appeared many times. This sequence joins TRBV29-1 and TRBJ2-1; D remains ambiguous. CDR3 size: 12 residues. CDR1 is SQVTM and CDR2 is ANQGSEA in the germline V gene. Deletions cut 7 bases from V and 10 bases from J, with 17 bases between. CDR3 loop: CSARPGSKEQFF. The CDR3 DNA reads TGCAGCGCTAGGCCAGGTAGTAAGGAGCAGTTCTTC.

At least ten counts were recorded for this clonotype. This CDR3 is CASSLRRAPGGLTEAFF. CDR3 nucleotides: TGTGCCAGCAGCTTAAGAAGGGCACCTGGGGGGCTCACTGAAGCTTTCTTT. The chain is built from TRBV7-8 and TRBJ1-1; D is possibly TRBD1 (6 bases). With 2 bases removed from V and 4 bases from J, the gap between germline ends came to 20 bases. Germline V gene data show CDR1 as SGHVS and CDR2 as FQNEAQ. The CDR3 has 17 residues.

This clonotype was recorded a few times. The CDR3 here is CASRTSGTSTDTQYF. Written as DNA, the CDR3 is TGTGCCAGCAGGACTAGCGGGACTAGCACAGATACGCAGTATTTT. This sequence joins TRBV6-5 and TRBJ2-3, with 11 bases aligning to TRBD2. This CDR3 is built from 15 residues. V shed 6 bases and J 0 bases; nucleotides not matched to a gene: 2. Per the germline V gene, CDR1 is MNHEY and CDR2 is SVGAGI.

The V call is TRBV6-1, the J call TRBJ2-1; the D call may be TRBD1 or TRBD2 (5 bases each). Germline values: CDR1 MNHNS, CDR2 SASEGT. Trimming removed 3 bases at V and 7 bases at J, with 16 bases between. This CDR3 spans 15 amino acids. CDR3 protein: CASSDGSGGNNEQFF. The CDR3 DNA reads TGTGCCAGCAGTGACGGCAGTGGGGGAAATAATGAGCAGTTCTTC.

The CDR3 is CASSLENRDNEQFF. The CDR3, as DNA: TGTGCCAGCAGTTTAGAAAACAGGGACAATGAGCAGTTCTTC. The J gene is TRBJ2-1, the V gene TRBV12-3 or TRBV12-4, with D perhaps matching TRBD1 (6 bases). Between the trimmed V and J ends, which lost 1 base and 5 bases, there was a span of 9 bases. The CDR3 is 14 residues long.

In this sample, this clonotype turned up many times. The V call is TRBV20-1, the J call TRBJ1-1; 11 bases fit TRBD1. The germline V gene has CDR1 DFQATT and CDR2 SNEGSKA (reference sequence). V lost 6 bases and J lost 6; bases outside the gene matches: 15. CDR3 length: 16 amino acids. CDR3 bases: TGCAGTGCCATCCCGGTAGGACAGGGGGCGCCCCCTGAAGCTTTCTTT. This codes for CSAIPVGQGAPPEAFF.

At least ten counts were recorded for this clonotype. The chain couples TRBV28 to TRBJ2-7; 7 nucleotides match TRBD1. This CDR3 region has 14 residues. V lost 2 bases to trimming and J lost 3 bases; unmatched junction nucleotides: 4. The germline gives CDR1 MDHEN, CDR2 SYDVKM. CDR3 nucleotides: TGTGCCAGCAGTTTACGGGACAGATTCTACGAGCAGTACTTC. Protein sequence: CASSLRDRFYEQYF. Complete variable domain (other parts from reference TRBV28 and TRBJ2-7): DVKVTQSSRYLVKRTGEKVFLECVQDMDHENMFWYRQDPGLGLRLIYFSYDVKMKEKGDIPEGYSVSREKKERFSLILESASTNQTSMYLCASSLRDRFYEQYFGPGTRLTVT.

This clonotype was counted ten times or more. The chain employs TRBV29-1 and TRBJ2-5; D call uncertain. The germline V gene encodes CDR1 SQVTM and CDR2 ANQGSEA. Deletions cut 4 bases from V and 5 bases from J, with 11 bases between. This CDR3 has 12 amino acids. The CDR3 loop is CSVGATVETQYF. The DNA for the CDR3 is TGCAGCGTTGGAGCGACTGTCGAGACCCAGTACTTC.

The J gene is TRBJ2-5, the V gene TRBV7-6, with 11 positions matching TRBD2. V was clipped by 5 bases and J by 2 bases; unmatched bases: 4. This CDR3 has 15 residues. Germline lookup yields CDR1 SGHVS and CDR2 FNYEAQ. The CDR3 coding sequence is TGTGCCAGCAGCCGGGGACTAGCGGTACAAGAGACCCAGTACTTC. It encodes CASSRGLAVQETQYF.

In this sample, this clonotype turned up a few times. The CDR3 reads CASSESSGGDQPQHF. CDR3 DNA: TGTGCCAGCAGTGAATCCTCAGGGGGGGATCAGCCCCAGCATTTT. The chain couples TRBV2 to TRBJ1-5; 7 bases align to TRBD1. V dropped 2 bases and J dropped 5; count of bases not matched to a gene: 6. Germline V CDR1 and CDR2: SNHLY, FYNNEI. This CDR3 has 15 amino acids.

Ten or more counts support this clonotype. The CDR3 sequence is CASGYWESWDTGELFF. Written as DNA, the CDR3 is TGTGCTAGTGGTTATTGGGAGAGCTGGGACACCGGGGAGCTGTTTTTT. The chain has TRBV12-5 and TRBJ2-2, with a weak D call TRBD2 (5 bases). This CDR3 is 16 amino acids long. Trimming removed 4 bases from V and 3 bases from J, with 15 bases in between. Germline assignment: CDR1 LGHNT and CDR2 FRNRAP.

This clonotype was counted only a few times. This chain joins TRBV2 and TRBJ2-7; 9 bases line up with TRBD1. This CDR3 is 15 amino acids long. J gave up 2 bases and V 5 bases, and 7 bases lay outside the gene matches. Germline loops: CDR1 SNHLY, CDR2 FYNNEI. CDR3 bases: TGTGCCAGCAGTCCTCTTAGGACAGGGGCCTACGAGCAGTACTTC. This gives the protein CASSPLRTGAYEQYF.

Ten or more counts support this clonotype. CDR3 DNA: TGTGCCTGGAAGGACTATACGCAGTATTTT. Its protein product is CAWKDYTQYF. The chain is built from TRBV30 and TRBJ2-3; D is possibly TRBD2 (5 bases). The V gene's germline CDR1 is GTSNPN and CDR2 SVGIG (reference sequence). This CDR3 has 10 amino acids. V lost 4 bases, J lost 7 bases, and 6 bases lay in between.

In its sample, this clonotype was seen a few times. The genes are TRBV10-3 and TRBJ1-1; 7 positions match TRBD1. The CDR3 extends over 14 amino acids. Losses at the gene ends were 10 bases for V and 7 bases for J; bases not matched to a gene: 15. Germline CDR1 reads ENHRY; CDR2 reads SYGVKD. The CDR3 spells CATGHRGNRGEAFF. The CDR3 coding sequence is TGTGCCACCGGACACAGGGGAAATAGGGGTGAAGCTTTCTTT.

The sample holds a few counts of this clonotype. This chain connects TRBV10-3 to TRBJ2-7, with D possibly being TRBD1 (6 bases). Germline V CDR1 and CDR2: ENHRY, SYGVKD. The CDR3 spans 15 residues. V was clipped by 2 bases and J by 1 base, with 12 bases between them. CDR3: CAISEVPGQSYEQYF. CDR3 DNA sequence: TGTGCCATCAGTGAGGTTCCGGGACAATCCTACGAGCAGTACTTC.

There are many counts of this clonotype. The chain has TRBV7-3 and TRBJ1-1; D is uncertain. The V gene lost 2 bases and the J gene lost 1 base, with 5 bases spanning the gap. The CDR3 totals 13 residues. Germline lookup yields CDR1 SGHTA and CDR2 FQGTGA. CDR3 sequence reads: CASSLYRNTEAFF. In DNA form, the CDR3 reads TGTGCCAGCAGCTTATACAGGAACACTGAAGCTTTCTTT.

This clonotype was counted ten times or more. The rearrangement uses TRBV6-5 and TRBJ2-7; 7 bases are a match to TRBD1. The V gene end was trimmed by 6 bases and the J gene end by 4 bases; junction bases not matched to a gene: 12. The CDR3 covers 15 residues. Germline CDR1 reads MNHEY; CDR2 reads SVGAGI. The CDR3 region has the DNA TGTGCCAGCAGCCCCCTTGGGGACAGTGGGTACGAGCAGTACTTC. Protein product: CASSPLGDSGYEQYF.

This clonotype was seen repeatedly, ten times or more. The V gene is TRBV20-1, the J gene TRBJ1-3; D call uncertain. Trimming left V 4 bases short and J 3 bases short, with 4 bases between. The CDR3 covers 11 residues. Germline lookup yields CDR1 DFQATT and CDR2 SNEGSKA (reference sequence). The CDR3 bases are TGCAGTGCTATGGTTGGAAACACCATATATTTT. Its translation: CSAMVGNTIYF.

The rearrangement joins TRBV11-3 to TRBJ2-3; weak D call: TRBD1 (7 bases). Germline V gene lookup returns CDR1 SGHNT and CDR2 YENEEA. The length of the CDR3 is 13 residues. Trimming left V 2 bases short and J 11 bases short, with 14 bases between. This CDR3 is CASSLRQGGEQYF. CDR3 sequence (DNA): TGTGCCAGCAGCTTAAGACAGGGCGGGGAGCAGTATTTT.

V usage is TRBV29-1 and J usage is TRBJ2-3, with D tentatively TRBD2 (7 bases). The CDR3 totals 13 residues. V lost 5 bases, J lost 2 bases, and 11 bases lay in between. Germline assignment: CDR1 SQVTM and CDR2 ANQGSEA. CDR3: CSVKGGDTDTQYF. The CDR3 coding sequence is TGCAGCGTTAAGGGGGGGGACACAGATACGCAGTATTTT.

The chain employs TRBV10-3 and TRBJ2-3; TRBD1 matches at 8 bases. This CDR3 region has 16 residues. Germline CDR1 and CDR2: ENHRY and SYGVKD. The ends lost 1 base at V and 3 bases at J; junction bases unmatched: 6. CDR3 region: CAISEFGQGITDTQYF. The DNA for the CDR3 is TGTGCCATCAGTGAGTTCGGACAGGGAATTACAGATACGCAGTATTTT.